These 14 T cell receptor beta chains share one sample of origin, sequenced in a study of blood T cell repertoires in COVID-19. TCRdb's copy holds only in-frame clones and misses some; the assay was immunoSEQ multiplex PCR. The table shows tens of thousands of clones, with 80% occurring only once. Specimen: peripheral blood. These receptors all come from a woman of 80 years or more with acute or convalescent COVID-19.

The chain is built from TRBV19 and TRBJ2-5, with D uncertain. Trimming cost V 3 bases and J 3 bases, with 14 bases left between them. The CDR3 covers 15 residues. Germline V lookup: CDR1 LNHDA, CDR2 SQIVND (reference sequence). DNA for the CDR3: TGTGCCAGTAGTATGGCGGCCCTGATAGAAGAGACCCAGTACTTC. Encoded protein: CASSMAALIEETQYF.

The J gene is TRBJ1-1, the V gene TRBV19, with D possibly matching TRBD1 (5 bases). CDR3 length equals 16 residues. V lost 3 bases and J lost 4, with 18 bases in between. In germline, CDR1 is LNHDA, CDR2 SQIVND (reference sequence). The CDR3 reads CASSILAAGKSTEAFF. The CDR3 DNA follows: TGTGCCAGTAGTATTCTCGCGGCAGGGAAAAGCACTGAAGCTTTCTTT.

The chain joins TRBV7-9 to TRBJ2-2; TRBD2 matches 7 bases. This CDR3 comprises 16 residues. Germline CDR1 SEHNR, CDR2 FQNEAQ (reference sequence). Unmatched junction bases numbered 1, after V lost 0 bases and J lost 0 bases. This CDR3 is CASSLARGANTGELFF. Here the CDR3 DNA reads TGTGCCAGCAGCTTAGCACGGGGGGCGAACACCGGGGAGCTGTTTTTT.

The CDR3 is CASSYPPGQLNTEAFF. The CDR3 nucleotides read TGTGCCAGCAGTTACCCGCCGGGACAGTTGAACACTGAAGCTTTCTTT. The V call is TRBV6-6, the J call TRBJ1-1; TRBD1 aligns across 7 bases. Germline V gene lookup returns CDR1 MNHNY and CDR2 SVGAGI (reference sequence). The CDR3 is 16 residues long. V shed 2 bases, J shed 0 bases, and the junction held 6 bases outside the gene matches.

The chain employs TRBV2 and TRBJ1-6, with 7 bases lining up with TRBD1. The V gene end was trimmed by 6 bases and the J gene end by 6 bases; junction bases not matched to a gene: 8. This CDR3 region has 15 residues. Germline CDR1 reads SNHLY; CDR2 reads FYNNEI. In DNA, the CDR3 is TGTGCCAGCAGCGAGACAGGGTTAGGTAATTCACCCCTCCACTTT. Encoded protein: CASSETGLGNSPLHF.

This clone was seen just once. V and J are TRBV6-5 and TRBJ2-2, with 7 bases lining up with TRBD1. V was clipped by 4 bases and J by 7 bases; unmatched bases: 6. This CDR3 has 14 residues. The V gene's germline CDR1 is MNHEY and CDR2 SVGAGI. In DNA, the CDR3 is TGTGCCAGCAGTTTCGACAGGGCCGGCGGGGAGCTGTTTTTT. Its translation is CASSFDRAGGELFF.

The CDR3 loop is CASSIPSGSYEQYF. The CDR3 DNA reads TGTGCCAGTAGTATCCCTAGCGGGAGCTACGAGCAGTACTTC. The chain has TRBV19 and TRBJ2-7, with 10 bases matching TRBD2. Germline values: CDR1 LNHDA, CDR2 SQIVND (reference sequence). The CDR3 has 14 amino acids. J gave up 3 bases and V 3 bases, and 2 bases lay outside the gene matches.

The chain employs TRBV5-3 and TRBJ2-1; D is possibly TRBD2 (6 bases). TRBV5-3 is flagged as an ORF with uncertain function. The CDR3 contains 14 residues. The CDR3 loop reads CACTGRGSYNEQFF. The CDR3 DNA is TGTGCTTGTACCGGGAGAGGCTCCTACAATGAGCAGTTCTTC.

The count of this clone is one. CDR3 loop: CASSHGHSGGMDTQYF. CDR3 nucleotide sequence: TGTGCCAGCAGCCATGGCCATAGCGGGGGGATGGATACGCAGTATTTT. The rearrangement uses TRBV14 and TRBJ2-3; TRBD2 agrees at 10 bases. The V segment lost 3 bases and the J segment 6 bases; nucleotides outside the gene matches: 9. Germline V lookup: CDR1 SGHDN, CDR2 FVKESK. The CDR3 extends over 16 amino acids.

The chain recombines TRBV29-1 with TRBJ1-5; D unclear. Germline-derived CDR1 and CDR2 are SQVTM and ANQGSEA. V was pared by 1 base and J by 4 bases, with 8 bases between. This CDR3 comprises 13 residues. As DNA, the CDR3 is TGCAGCGTTGAAGGGGGAGAAAATCAGCCCCAGCATTTT. It yields the protein CSVEGGENQPQHF.

CDR3 DNA: TGTGCCAGCAGTGAAGCAGAGAGACTAGCGGAAGATACGCAGTATTTT. Translation gives CASSEAERLAEDTQYF. The chain couples TRBV2 to TRBJ2-3; the match to TRBD2 covers 9 bases. In germline, CDR1 is SNHLY, CDR2 FYNNEI. There are 16 residues in the CDR3. J was trimmed by 5 bases and V by 0 bases; bases with no gene match: 6.

The chain employs TRBV3-1 (or the pseudogene TRBV3-2) and TRBJ1-4; D is undetermined. Trimming took 5 bases from V and 4 from J, leaving 2 bases between them. Germline CDR1 is LGHDT and CDR2 is YNNKEL (reference sequence). CDR3 length: 11 amino acids. For the CDR3, the DNA is TGTGCCAGCAGCTATAATGAAAAACTGTTTTTT. Encoded protein: CASSYNEKLFF.

V gene TRBV30 combines with J gene TRBJ2-7; maybe TRBD2 (5 bases). Trimming left V 4 bases short and J 3 bases short, with 16 bases between. CDR3 size: 14 residues. Germline CDR1 GTSNPN, CDR2 SVGIG (reference sequence). CDR3 residues: CAWNAMAGGYEQYF. The CDR3 DNA follows: TGTGCCTGGAACGCTATGGCGGGCGGCTACGAGCAGTACTTC.

The chain recombines TRBV5-6 with TRBJ1-1; D gene uncertain. There are 11 residues in the CDR3. Germline V lookup: CDR1 SGHDT, CDR2 YYEEEE. The V end lost 0 bases, the J end lost 9 bases, and 6 bases lay between the germline ends. The CDR3 loop reads CASSLGQKAFF. In DNA, the CDR3 is TGTGCCAGCAGCTTGGGCCAGAAAGCTTTCTTT.